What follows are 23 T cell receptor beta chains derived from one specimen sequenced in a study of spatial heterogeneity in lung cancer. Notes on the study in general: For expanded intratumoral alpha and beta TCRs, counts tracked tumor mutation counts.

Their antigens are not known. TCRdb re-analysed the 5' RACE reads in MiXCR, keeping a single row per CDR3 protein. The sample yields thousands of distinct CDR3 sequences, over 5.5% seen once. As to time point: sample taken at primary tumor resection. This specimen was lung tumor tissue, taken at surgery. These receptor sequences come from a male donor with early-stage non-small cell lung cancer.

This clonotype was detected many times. CDR3 nucleotides: TGTGCCAGCAGTTTAATAGGGAATGAAAAACTGTTTTTT. It specifies CASSLIGNEKLFF. This sequence joins TRBV12-3 or TRBV12-4 and TRBJ1-4, with unresolved D. The V end was cut by 2 bases, the J end by 5 bases, with 6 bases between. The CDR3 loop spans 13 amino acids.

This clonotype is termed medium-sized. In DNA form, the CDR3 reads TGCAGTGCTATGGGGGACAAAATGAACACTGAAGCTTTCTTT. This codes for CSAMGDKMNTEAFF. V is TRBV20-1 and J is TRBJ1-1; weak D call: TRBD1 (6 bases). The V gene's germline CDR1 is DFQATT and CDR2 SNEGSKA (reference sequence). Trimming left V 4 bases short and J 0 bases short, with 12 bases between. CDR3 length: 14 residues.

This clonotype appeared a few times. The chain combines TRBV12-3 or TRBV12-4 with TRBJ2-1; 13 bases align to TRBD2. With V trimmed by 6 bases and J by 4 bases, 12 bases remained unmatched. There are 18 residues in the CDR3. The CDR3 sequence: CASRPSGGLAGFYNEQFF. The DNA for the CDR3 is TGTGCCAGCAGGCCTTCGGGGGGACTAGCGGGGTTTTACAATGAGCAGTTCTTC.

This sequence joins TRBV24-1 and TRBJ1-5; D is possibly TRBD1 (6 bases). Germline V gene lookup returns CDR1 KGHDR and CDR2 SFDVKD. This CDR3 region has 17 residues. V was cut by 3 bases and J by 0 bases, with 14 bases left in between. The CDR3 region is CATSDPRRTDSNQPQHF. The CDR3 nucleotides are TGTGCCACCAGTGATCCTCGGAGGACAGATAGCAATCAGCCCCAGCATTTT.

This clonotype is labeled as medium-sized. The CDR3 loop is CASSPFQGFFNSPLHF. The CDR3 DNA sequence: TGTGCCAGCAGCCCTTTCCAGGGTTTCTTTAATTCACCCCTCCACTTT. The chain combines TRBV7-9 with TRBJ1-6, with a tentative D call TRBD1 (5 bases). This CDR3 region has 16 residues. The germline V gene has CDR1 SEHNR and CDR2 FQNEAQ (reference sequence). Trimming took 5 bases from V and 6 from J, leaving 17 bases between them. The full variable domain, in which reference TRBV7-9 and TRBJ1-6 provide the parts outside the CDR3, is DTGVSQNPRHKITKRGQNVTFRCDPISEHNRLYWYRQTLGQGPEFLTYFQNEAQLEKSRLLSDRFSAERPKGSFSTLEIQRTEQGDSAMYLCASSPFQGFFNSPLHFGNGTRLTVT.

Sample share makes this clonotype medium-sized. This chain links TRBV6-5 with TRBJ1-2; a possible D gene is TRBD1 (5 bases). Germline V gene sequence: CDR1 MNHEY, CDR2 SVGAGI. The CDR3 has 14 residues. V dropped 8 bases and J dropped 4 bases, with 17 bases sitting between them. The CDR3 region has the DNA TGTGCCAGCCGTTTCGGGACCGATACCTATGGCTACACCTTC. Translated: CASRFGTDTYGYTF.

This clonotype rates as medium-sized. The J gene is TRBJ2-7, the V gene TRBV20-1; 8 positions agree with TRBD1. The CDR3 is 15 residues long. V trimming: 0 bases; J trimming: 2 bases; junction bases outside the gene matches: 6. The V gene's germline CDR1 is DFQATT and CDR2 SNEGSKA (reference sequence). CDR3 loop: CSARDQGQGTYEQYF. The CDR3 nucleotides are TGCAGTGCTAGAGACCAAGGACAGGGCACCTACGAGCAGTACTTC.

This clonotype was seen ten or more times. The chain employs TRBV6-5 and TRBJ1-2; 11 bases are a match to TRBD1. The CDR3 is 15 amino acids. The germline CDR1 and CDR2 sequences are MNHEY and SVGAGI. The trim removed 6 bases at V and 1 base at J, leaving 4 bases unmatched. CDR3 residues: CASRVGTGGNYGYTF. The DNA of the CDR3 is TGTGCCAGCAGGGTCGGGACAGGGGGTAACTATGGCTACACCTTC.

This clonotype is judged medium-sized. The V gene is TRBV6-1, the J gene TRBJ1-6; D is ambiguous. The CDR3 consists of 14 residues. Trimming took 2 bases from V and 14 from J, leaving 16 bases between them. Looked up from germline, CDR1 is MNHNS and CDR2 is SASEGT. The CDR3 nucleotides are TGTGCCAGCAGTGAATCGGGCTCGGGTGTTACCCTCCACTTT. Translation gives CASSESGSGVTLHF.

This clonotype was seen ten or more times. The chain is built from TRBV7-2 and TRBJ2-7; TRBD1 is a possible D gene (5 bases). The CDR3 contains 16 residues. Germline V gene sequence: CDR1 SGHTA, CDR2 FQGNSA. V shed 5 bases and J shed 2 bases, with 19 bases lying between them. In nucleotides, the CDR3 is TGTGCCAGCAGCCACTTTATGGGGCCAACCCCCTACGAGCAGTACTTC. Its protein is CASSHFMGPTPYEQYF.

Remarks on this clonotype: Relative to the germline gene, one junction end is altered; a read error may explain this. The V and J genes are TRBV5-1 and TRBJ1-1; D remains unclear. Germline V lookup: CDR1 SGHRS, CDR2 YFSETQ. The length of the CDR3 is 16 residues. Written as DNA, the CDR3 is TGCGTCAGCAGTTCTACCCCGGTCGGTGATTCTACTGAAGCTTTCTTT. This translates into CVSSSTPVGDSTEAFF.

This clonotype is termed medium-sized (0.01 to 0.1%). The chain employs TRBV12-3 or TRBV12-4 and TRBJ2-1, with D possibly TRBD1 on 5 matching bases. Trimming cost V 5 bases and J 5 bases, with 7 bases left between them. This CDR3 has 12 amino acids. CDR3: CASSRQNNEQFF. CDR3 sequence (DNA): TGTGCCAGCAGTCGACAGAACAATGAGCAGTTCTTC.

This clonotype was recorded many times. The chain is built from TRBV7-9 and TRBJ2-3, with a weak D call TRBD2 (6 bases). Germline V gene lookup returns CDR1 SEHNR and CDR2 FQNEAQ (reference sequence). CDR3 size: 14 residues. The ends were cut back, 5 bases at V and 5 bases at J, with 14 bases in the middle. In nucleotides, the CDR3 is TGTGCCAGCAGCCGCGGAGGGAGCCGAGATACGCAGTATTTT. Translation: CASSRGGSRDTQYF.

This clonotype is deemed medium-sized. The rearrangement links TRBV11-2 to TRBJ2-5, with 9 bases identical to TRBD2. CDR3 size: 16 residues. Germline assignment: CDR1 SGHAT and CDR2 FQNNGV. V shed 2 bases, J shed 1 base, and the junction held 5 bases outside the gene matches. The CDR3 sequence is CASSLHSSGVQETQYF. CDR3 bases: TGTGCCAGCAGCTTACATTCTAGCGGGGTCCAAGAGACCCAGTACTTC. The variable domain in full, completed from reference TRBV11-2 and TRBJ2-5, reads EAGVAQSPRYKIIEKRQSVAFWCNPISGHATLYWYQQILGQGPKLLIQFQNNGVVDDSQLPKDRFSAERLKGVDSTLKIQPAKLEDSAVYLCASSLHSSGVQETQYFGPGTRLLVL.

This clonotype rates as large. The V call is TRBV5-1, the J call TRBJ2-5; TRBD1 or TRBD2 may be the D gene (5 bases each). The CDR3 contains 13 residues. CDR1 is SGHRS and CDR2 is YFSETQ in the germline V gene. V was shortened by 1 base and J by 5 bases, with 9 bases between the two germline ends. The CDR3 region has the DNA TGCGCCAGCAGCTTGCTGGGGGACGAGACCCAGTACTTC. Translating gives CASSLLGDETQYF.

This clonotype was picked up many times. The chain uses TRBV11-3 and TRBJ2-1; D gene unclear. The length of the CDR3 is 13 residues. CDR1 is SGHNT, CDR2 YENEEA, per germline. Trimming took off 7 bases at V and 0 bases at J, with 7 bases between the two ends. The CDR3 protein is CASKYNSYNEQFF. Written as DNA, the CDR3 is TGTGCCAGCAAATACAACTCCTACAATGAGCAGTTCTTC. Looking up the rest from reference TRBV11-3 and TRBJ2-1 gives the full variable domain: EAGVVQSPRYKIIEKKQPVAFWCNPISGHNTLYWYLQNLGQGPELLIRYENEEAVDDSQLPKDRFSAERLKGVDSTLKIQPAELGDSAVYLCASKYNSYNEQFFGPGTRLTVL.

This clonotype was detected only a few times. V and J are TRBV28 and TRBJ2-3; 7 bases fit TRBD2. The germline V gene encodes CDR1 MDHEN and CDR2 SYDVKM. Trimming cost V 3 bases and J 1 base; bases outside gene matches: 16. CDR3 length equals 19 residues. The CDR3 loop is CASSLDSVLAAHRTDTQYF. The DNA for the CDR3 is TGTGCCAGCAGTTTGGATTCCGTGCTAGCGGCACATCGCACAGATACGCAGTATTTT.

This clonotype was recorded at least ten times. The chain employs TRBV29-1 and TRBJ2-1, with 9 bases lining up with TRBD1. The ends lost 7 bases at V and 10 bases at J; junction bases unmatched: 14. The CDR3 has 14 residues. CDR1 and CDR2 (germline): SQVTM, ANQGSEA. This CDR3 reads CSGRTGGILGEQFF. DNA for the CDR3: TGCAGCGGCCGTACAGGGGGCATCTTAGGGGAGCAGTTCTTC.

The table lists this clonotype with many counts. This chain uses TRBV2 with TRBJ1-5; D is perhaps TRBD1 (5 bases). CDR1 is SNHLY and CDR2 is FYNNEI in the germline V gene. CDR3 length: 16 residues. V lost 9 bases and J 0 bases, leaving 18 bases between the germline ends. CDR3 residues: CASTIRGPNSNQPQHF. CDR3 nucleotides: TGTGCCAGTACTATCCGGGGCCCGAATAGCAATCAGCCCCAGCATTTT. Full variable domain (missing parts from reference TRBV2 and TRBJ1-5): EPEVTQTPSHQVTQMGQEVILRCVPISNHLYFYWYRQILGQKVEFLVSFYNNEISEKSEIFDDQFSVERPDGSNFTLKIRSTKLEDSAMYFCASTIRGPNSNQPQHFGDGTRLSIL.

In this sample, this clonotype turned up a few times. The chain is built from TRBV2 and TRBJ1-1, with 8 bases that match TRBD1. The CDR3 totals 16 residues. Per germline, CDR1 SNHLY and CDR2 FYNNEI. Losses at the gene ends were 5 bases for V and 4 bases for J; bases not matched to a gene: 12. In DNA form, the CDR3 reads TGTGCCAGCAGTCCTGGGGTCGGACAGGGTGGCACTGAAGCTTTCTTT. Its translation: CASSPGVGQGGTEAFF.

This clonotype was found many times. CDR3 sequence reads: CASSPWGRNYEQYF. CDR3 nucleotide sequence: TGTGCCAGTAGTCCCTGGGGACGGAATTACGAGCAGTACTTC. The V and J genes are TRBV19 and TRBJ2-7; D is perhaps TRBD1 or TRBD2 (5 bases each). V was shortened by 5 bases and J by 4 bases, with 15 bases between the two germline ends. Germline loops: CDR1 LNHDA, CDR2 SQIVND (reference sequence). CDR3 length equals 14 residues.

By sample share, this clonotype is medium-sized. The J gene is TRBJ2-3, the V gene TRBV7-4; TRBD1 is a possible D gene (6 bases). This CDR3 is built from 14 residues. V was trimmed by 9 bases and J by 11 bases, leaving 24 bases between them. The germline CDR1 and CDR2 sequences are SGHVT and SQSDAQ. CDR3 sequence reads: CARSTEDWQGKQYF. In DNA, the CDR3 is TGTGCCAGAAGTACAGAGGACTGGCAGGGGAAGCAGTATTTT.

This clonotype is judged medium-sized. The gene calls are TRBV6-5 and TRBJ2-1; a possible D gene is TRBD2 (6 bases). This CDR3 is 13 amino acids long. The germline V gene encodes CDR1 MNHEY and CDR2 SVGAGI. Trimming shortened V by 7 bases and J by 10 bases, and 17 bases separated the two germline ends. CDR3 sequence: CASTKPGVEEQFF. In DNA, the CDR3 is TGTGCCAGCACCAAGCCGGGAGTAGAAGAGCAGTTCTTC.